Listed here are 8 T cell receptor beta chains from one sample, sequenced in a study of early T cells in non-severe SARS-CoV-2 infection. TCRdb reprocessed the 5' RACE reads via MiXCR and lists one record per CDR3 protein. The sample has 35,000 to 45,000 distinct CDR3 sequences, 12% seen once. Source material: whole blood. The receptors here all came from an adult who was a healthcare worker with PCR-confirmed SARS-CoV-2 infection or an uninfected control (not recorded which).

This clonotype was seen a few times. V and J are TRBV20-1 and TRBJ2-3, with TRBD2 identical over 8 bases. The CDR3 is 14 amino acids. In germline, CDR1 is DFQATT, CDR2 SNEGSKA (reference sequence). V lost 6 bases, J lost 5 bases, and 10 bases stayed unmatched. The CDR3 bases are TGCAGTGCCGAGGACGGGAGGGCCATAGATACGCAGTATTTT. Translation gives CSAEDGRAIDTQYF.

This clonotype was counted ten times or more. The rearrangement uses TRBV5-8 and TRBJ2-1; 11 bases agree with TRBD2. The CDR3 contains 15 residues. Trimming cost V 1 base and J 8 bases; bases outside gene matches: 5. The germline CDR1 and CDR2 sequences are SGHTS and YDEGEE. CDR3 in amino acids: CASSLTSGSMDEQFF. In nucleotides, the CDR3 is TGTGCCAGCAGCTTGACTAGCGGGAGTATGGATGAGCAGTTCTTC.

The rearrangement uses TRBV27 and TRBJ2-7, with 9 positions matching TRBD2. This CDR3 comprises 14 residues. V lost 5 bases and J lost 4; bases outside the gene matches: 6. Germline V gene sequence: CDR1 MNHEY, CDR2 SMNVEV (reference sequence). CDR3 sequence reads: CASSLGTSRYEQYF. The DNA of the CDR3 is TGTGCCAGCAGTCTCGGGACTAGCAGGTACGAGCAGTACTTC.

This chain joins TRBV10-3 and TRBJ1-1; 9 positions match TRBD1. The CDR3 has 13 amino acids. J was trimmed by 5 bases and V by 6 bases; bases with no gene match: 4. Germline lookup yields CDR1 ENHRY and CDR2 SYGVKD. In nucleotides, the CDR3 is TGTGCCATCAGCCGGACAGGGGTGACTGAAGCTTTCTTT. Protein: CAISRTGVTEAFF.

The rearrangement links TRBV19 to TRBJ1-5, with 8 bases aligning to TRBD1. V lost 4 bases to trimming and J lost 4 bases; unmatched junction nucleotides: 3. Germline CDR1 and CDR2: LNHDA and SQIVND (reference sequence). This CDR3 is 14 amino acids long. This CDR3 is CASSKGQANQPQHF. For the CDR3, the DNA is TGTGCCAGTAGTAAGGGACAGGCGAATCAGCCCCAGCATTTT.

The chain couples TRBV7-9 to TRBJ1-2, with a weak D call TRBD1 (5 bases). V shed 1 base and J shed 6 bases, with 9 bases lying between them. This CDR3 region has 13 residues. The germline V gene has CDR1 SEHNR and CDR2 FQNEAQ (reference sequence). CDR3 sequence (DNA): TGTGCCAGCAGCTTAGGGGACGGGGATGGCTACACCTTC. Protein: CASSLGDGDGYTF.

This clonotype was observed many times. CDR3 sequence: CASFERANTGELFF. Written as DNA, the CDR3 is TGTGCCAGCTTCGAACGGGCTAACACCGGGGAGCTGTTTTTT. The chain links TRBV28 to TRBJ2-2; D is undetermined. V was trimmed by 8 bases and J by 2 bases, leaving 12 bases between them. The CDR3 has 14 amino acids. The germline gives CDR1 MDHEN, CDR2 SYDVKM.

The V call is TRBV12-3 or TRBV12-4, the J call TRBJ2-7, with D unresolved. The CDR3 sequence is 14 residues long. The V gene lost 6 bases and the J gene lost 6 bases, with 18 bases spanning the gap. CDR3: CASRSNLMRGEQYF. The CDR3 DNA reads TGTGCCAGCAGATCCAACCTGATGCGAGGCGAGCAGTACTTC.